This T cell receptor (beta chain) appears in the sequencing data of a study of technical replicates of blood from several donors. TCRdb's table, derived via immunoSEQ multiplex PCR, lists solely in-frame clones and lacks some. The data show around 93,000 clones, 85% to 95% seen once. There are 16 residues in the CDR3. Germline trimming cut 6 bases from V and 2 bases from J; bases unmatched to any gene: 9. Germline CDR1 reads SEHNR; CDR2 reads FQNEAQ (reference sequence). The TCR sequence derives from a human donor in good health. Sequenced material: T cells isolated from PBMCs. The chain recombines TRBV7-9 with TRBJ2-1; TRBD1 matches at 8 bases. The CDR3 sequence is CASSRQGFGTYNEQFF. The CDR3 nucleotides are TGTGCCAGCAGTCGACAGGGGTTTGGGACCTACAATGAGCAGTTCTTC.